This TCR beta chain was sequenced during a study of human T cells and chemical hapten exposure. V was pared by 1 base and J by 2 bases, with 3 bases between. Germline CDR1 and CDR2: MNHEY and SVGEGT. CDR3 length: 13 residues. Noted time point: pre-sensitization, week 0. Treatment reported: therapeutic diphenylcyclopropenone sensitization with weekly scalp DPC. Unfractionated whole blood served as the source for total RNA extraction. This clonotype was counted a few times. Each CDR3 protein is one row after TCRdb ran MiXCR on the RACE reads. The sample lists about 290,000 distinct CDR3 sequences, just under 8% occurring once.

Material: whole blood, obtained in connection with sensitization to the hapten diphenylcyclopropenone (DPC). The V gene is TRBV6-2 or TRBV6-3, the J gene TRBJ2-1; D gene unclear. The TCR sequence derives from a man aged 18 to 35 with alopecia areata. Some clones in this sample may be carry-over from other donors' samples. The CDR3 nucleotides are TGTGCCAGCAGTTACTTGGCCTACAATGAGCAGTTCTTC. Its protein is CASSYLAYNEQFF.